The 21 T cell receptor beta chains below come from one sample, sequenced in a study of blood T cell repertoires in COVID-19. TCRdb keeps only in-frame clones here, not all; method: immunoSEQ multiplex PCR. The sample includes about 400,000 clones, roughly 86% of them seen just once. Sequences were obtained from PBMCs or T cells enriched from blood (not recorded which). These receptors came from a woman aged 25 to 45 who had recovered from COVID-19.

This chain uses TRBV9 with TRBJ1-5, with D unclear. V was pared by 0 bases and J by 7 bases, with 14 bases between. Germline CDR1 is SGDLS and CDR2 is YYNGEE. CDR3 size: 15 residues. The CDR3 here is CASSVDGPLVQPQHF. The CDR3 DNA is TGTGCCAGCAGCGTAGATGGGCCCCTTGTGCAGCCCCAGCATTTT.

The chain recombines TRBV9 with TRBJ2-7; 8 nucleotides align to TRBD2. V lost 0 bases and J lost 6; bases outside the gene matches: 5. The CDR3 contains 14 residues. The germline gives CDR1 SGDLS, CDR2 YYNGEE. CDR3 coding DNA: TGTGCCAGCAGCGTAGTAGCGGGGCGTGGCGAGCAGTACTTC. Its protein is CASSVVAGRGEQYF. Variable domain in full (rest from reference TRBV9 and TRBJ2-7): DSGVTQTPKHLITATGQRVTLRCSPRSGDLSVYWYQQSLDQGLQFLIQYYNGEERAKGNILERFSAQQFPDLHSELNLSSLELGDSALYFCASSVVAGRGEQYFGPGTRLTVT.

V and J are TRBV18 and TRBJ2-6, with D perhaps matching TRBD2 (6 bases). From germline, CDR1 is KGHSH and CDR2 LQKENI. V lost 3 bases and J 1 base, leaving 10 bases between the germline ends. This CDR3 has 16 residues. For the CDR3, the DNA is TGTGCCAGCTCACCCTGGGGGGAATCTGGGGCCAACGTCCTGACTTTC. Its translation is CASSPWGESGANVLTF.

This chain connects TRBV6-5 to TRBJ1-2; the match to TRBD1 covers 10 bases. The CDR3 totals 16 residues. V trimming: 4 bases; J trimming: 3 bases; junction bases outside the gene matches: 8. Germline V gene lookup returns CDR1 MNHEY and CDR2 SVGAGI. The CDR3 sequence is CASSSKLGQGYYGYTF. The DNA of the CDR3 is TGTGCCAGCAGTTCAAAACTGGGACAGGGGTACTATGGCTACACCTTC.

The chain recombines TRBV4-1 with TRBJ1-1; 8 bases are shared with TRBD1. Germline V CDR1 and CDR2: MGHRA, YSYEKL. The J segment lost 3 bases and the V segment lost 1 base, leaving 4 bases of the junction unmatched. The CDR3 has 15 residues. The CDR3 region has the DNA TGCGCCAGCAGCCAAGGCCCAGGGGGCTACACTGAAGCTTTCTTT. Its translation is CASSQGPGGYTEAFF.

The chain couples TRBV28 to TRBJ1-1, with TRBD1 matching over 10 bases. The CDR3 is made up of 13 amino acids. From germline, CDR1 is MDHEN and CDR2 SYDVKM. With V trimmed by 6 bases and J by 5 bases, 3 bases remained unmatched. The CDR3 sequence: CASRGTGETEAFF. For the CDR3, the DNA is TGTGCCAGCAGGGGGACAGGGGAGACTGAAGCTTTCTTT.

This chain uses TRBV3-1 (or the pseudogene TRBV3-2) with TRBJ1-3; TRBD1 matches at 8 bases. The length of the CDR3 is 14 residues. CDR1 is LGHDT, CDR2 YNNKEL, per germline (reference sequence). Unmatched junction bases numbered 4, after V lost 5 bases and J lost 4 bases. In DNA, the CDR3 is TGTGCCAGCAGCACGGACAGGGCCGGAAACACCATATATTTT. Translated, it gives CASSTDRAGNTIYF.

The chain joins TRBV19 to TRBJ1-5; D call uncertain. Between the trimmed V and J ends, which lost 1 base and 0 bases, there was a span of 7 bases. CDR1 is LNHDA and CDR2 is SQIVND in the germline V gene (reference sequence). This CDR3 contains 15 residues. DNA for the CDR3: TGTGCCAGTAGTATAGGGAGAAATAGCAATCAGCCCCAGCATTTT. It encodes CASSIGRNSNQPQHF. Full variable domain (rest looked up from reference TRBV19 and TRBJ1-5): DGGITQSPKYLFRKEGQNVTLSCEQNLNHDAMYWYRQDPGQGLRLIYYSQIVNDFQKGDIAEGYSVSREKKESFPLTVTSAQKNPTAFYLCASSIGRNSNQPQHFGDGTRLSIL.

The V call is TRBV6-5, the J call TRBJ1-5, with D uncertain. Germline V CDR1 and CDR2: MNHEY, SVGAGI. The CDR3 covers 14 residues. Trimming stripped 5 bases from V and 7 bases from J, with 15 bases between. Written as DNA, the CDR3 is TGTGCCAGCAGTCCCCTGGCCAGGTCACAGCCCCAGCATTTT. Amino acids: CASSPLARSQPQHF.

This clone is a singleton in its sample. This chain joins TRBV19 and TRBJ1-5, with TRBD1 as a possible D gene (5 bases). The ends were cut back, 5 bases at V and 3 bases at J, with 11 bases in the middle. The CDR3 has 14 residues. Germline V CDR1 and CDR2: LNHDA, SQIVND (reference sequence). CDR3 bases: TGTGCCAGTAGTCAGACAGCCGACAATCAGCCCCAGCATTTT. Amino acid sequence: CASSQTADNQPQHF.

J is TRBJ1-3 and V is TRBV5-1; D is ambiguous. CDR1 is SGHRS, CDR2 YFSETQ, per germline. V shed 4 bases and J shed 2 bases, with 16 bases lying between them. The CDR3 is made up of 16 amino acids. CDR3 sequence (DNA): TGCGCCAGCAGCCCCGGGCCCCCGGGAGCTGGAAACACCATATATTTT. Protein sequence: CASSPGPPGAGNTIYF.

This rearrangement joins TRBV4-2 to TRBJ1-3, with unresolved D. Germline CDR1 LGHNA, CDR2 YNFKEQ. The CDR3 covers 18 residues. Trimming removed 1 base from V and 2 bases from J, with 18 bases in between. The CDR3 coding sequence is TGTGCCAGCAGCCAAGTTTGGGGTGAGGGAGGGCCTGGAAACACCATATATTTT. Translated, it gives CASSQVWGEGGPGNTIYF.

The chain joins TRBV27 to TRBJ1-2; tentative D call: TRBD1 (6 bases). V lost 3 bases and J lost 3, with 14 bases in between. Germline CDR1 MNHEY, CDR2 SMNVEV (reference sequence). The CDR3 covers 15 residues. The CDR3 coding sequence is TGTGCCAGCAGTTTCGGGAGGGGGTCATACTATGGCTACACCTTC. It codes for CASSFGRGSYYGYTF.

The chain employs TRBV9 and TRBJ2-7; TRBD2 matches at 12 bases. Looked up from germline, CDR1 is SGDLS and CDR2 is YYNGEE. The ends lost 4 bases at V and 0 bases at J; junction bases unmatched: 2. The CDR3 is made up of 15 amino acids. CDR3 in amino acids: CASSPSGGGSYEQYF. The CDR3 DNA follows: TGTGCCAGCAGCCCTAGCGGGGGGGGCTCCTACGAGCAGTACTTC.

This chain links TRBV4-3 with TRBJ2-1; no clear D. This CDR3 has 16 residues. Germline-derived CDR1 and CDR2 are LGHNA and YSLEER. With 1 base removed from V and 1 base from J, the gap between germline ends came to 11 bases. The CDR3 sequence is CASSQGTTLSYNEQFF. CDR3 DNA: TGCGCCAGCAGCCAAGGTACAACCTTATCCTACAATGAGCAGTTCTTC.

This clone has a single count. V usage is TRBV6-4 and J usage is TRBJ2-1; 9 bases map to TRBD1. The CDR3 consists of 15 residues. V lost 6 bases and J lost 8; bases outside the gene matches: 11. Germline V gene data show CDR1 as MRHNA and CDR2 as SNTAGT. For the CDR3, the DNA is TGTGCCAGCAGCTTAGGGGACAGGGCTTCCGATGAGCAGTTCTTC. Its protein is CASSLGDRASDEQFF.

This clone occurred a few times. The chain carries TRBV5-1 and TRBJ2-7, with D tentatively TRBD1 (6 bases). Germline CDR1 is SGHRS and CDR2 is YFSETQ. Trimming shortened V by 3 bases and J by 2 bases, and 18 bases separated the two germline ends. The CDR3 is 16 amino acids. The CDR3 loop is CASSSLIGQSTYEQYF. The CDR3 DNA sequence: TGCGCCAGCAGCTCCCTCATAGGACAGTCGACCTACGAGCAGTACTTC.

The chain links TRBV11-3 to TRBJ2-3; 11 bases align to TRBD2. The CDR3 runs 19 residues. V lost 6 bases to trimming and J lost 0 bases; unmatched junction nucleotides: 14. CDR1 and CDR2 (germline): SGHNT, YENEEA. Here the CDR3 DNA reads TGTGCCAGCAGTAGTTCCCGGAGGACTAGCGGGCGGAGCACAGATACGCAGTATTTT. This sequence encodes CASSSSRRTSGRSTDTQYF.

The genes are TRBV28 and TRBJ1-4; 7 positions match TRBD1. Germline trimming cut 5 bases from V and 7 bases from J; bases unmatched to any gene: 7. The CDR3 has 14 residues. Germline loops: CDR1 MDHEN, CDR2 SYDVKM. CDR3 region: CASSLPDRREKLFF. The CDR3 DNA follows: TGTGCCAGCAGTCTTCCGGACAGGCGTGAAAAACTGTTTTTT.

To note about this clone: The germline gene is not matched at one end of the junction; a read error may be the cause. In DNA, the CDR3 is TGTGCCAGCAGTTACTCGCGGGGGGCGGGCCGTAACTTC. This gives the protein CASSYSRGAGRNF. This chain connects TRBV6-2 or TRBV6-3 to TRBJ2-7, with TRBD2 identical over 8 bases. The V gene's germline CDR1 is MNHEY and CDR2 SVGEGT. CDR3 length: 13 residues.

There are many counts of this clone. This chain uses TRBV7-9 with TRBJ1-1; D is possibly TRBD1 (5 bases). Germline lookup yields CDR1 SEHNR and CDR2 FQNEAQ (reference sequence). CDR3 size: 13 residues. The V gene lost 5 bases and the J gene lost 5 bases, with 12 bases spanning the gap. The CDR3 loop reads CASSPAGGTEAFF. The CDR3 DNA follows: TGTGCCAGCAGCCCGGCCGGGGGTACTGAAGCTTTCTTT.